A selection of T cell receptor beta chains follows, all from one sample in a study of Ad26.COV2.S vaccination and SARS-CoV-2 variants. The data were produced by immunoSEQ multiplex PCR, yet TCRdb's version contains in-frame clones alone and is incomplete. The sample has hundreds of thousands of clones; 89% are singletons. Source: peripheral blood, taken in a trial of Ad26.COV2.S vaccine versus placebo. The receptor source for this set is a person between 18 and 65 years old who received the Ad26.COV2.S COVID-19 vaccine or a placebo. Both conserved end residues are part of each CDR3. A D gene is named only where the DNA matches it firmly. Size is omitted from some rows. Given values are once, few, many or a class for expanded clones.

>13|-|-|TRBJ2-3|TRBV30
CAWLRDSEDTQYF
TGTGCCTGGCTGCGGGACTCCGAGGATACGCAGTATTTT
>15|TRBD1|-|TRBJ2-3|TRBV4-2
CASSTRTGSTDTQYF
TGTGCCAGCAGCACCCGGACAGGGAGCACAGATACGCAGTATTTT
>14|TRBD1|once|TRBJ1-6|TRBV19
CASRSTGGKSPLHF
TGTGCCAGTAGATCGACAGGGGGAAAATCACCCCTCCACTTT
>12|-|-|TRBJ1-2|TRBV30
CAWRGLGYGYTF
TGTGCCTGGAGGGGCCTCGGCTATGGCTACACCTTC
>14|-|-|TRBJ2-5|TRBV5-1
CASSLGPTEETQYF
TGCGCCAGCAGCTTGGGACCTACCGAAGAGACCCAGTACTTC
>16|TRBD2|few|TRBJ2-5|TRBV5-1
CASSLGYLAGQETQYF
TGCGCCAGCAGTTTAGGGTACCTAGCGGGGCAAGAGACCCAGTACTTC
>12|-|-|TRBJ2-5|TRBV12-3/TRBV12-4
CASSSGPQTQYF
TGTGCCAGCAGCTCCGGTCCGCAGACCCAGTACTTC
>14|-|-|TRBJ2-1|TRBV19
CASSQSQDYNEQFF
TGTGCCAGCTCTCAATCACAGGATTACAATGAGCAGTTCTTC
>15|-|-|TRBJ2-5|TRBV7-9
CASSSLAQNQETQYF
TGTGCCAGCAGCTCCCTCGCCCAAAACCAAGAGACCCAGTACTTC
>16|TRBD1|-|TRBJ2-2|TRBV19
CASSKWLTGKTGELFF
TGTGCCAGTAGTAAGTGGTTGACAGGGAAAACCGGGGAGCTGTTTTTT
>12|-|-|TRBJ1-1|TRBV11-3
CASSLGDTPAFF
TGTGCCAGCAGCTTAGGGGACACCCCAGCTTTCTTT
>13|-|-|TRBJ1-3|TRBV18
CASSSDGANTIYF
TGTGCCAGCTCATCAGACGGAGCAAACACCATATATTTT
>14|-|-|TRBJ1-1|TRBV5-6
CASSLAGGRAEAFF
TGTGCCAGCAGCTTGGCCGGGGGCCGAGCTGAAGCTTTCTTT
>14|-|-|TRBJ2-6|TRBV30
CAWTAGPGANVLTF
TGTGCCTGGACGGCAGGGCCTGGGGCCAACGTCCTGACTTTC
>15|-|-|TRBJ2-7|TRBV27
CASSLGAGSGYEQYF
TGTGCCAGCAGTTTGGGAGCGGGTTCCGGTTACGAGCAGTACTTC
>15|-|-|TRBJ1-2|TRBV7-2
CASSPDRSRIYGYTF
TGTGCCAGCAGCCCAGATCGTTCGAGGATCTATGGCTACACCTTC
>14|-|-|TRBJ2-1|TRBV10-3
CAISEWETRNEQFF
TGTGCCATCAGTGAGTGGGAGACTCGGAATGAGCAGTTCTTC